This TCR beta chain was retrieved from a study of T cell responses to AZD1222 COVID-19 vaccine. Method: immunoSEQ multiplex PCR; TCRdb's copy keeps in-frame clones and lacks some. The profile shows fewer than 150,000 clones, 80% to 95% of them singletons. General observations from the study: Distributed over spike, vaccine-associated CD4 TCRs predominated at 160-218 and 743-854.

Second doses that came at about 4 or about 12 weeks were put together. With respect to this clone: Its antigen is undetermined.

CDR1 is LGHDT and CDR2 is YNNKEL in the germline V gene (reference sequence). V lost 3 bases to trimming and J lost 2 bases, with 17 bases between them. This CDR3 spans 16 amino acids. This clonotype was sampled from an adult who received the AZD1222 COVID-19 vaccine. The V gene is TRBV3-1 (or the pseudogene TRBV3-2), the J gene TRBJ2-7; TRBD2 might be the D (6 bases). The sample here was peripheral blood, taken 28 days after the second AZD1222 dose. The CDR3: CASSQGSRAGTYEQYF. As DNA, the CDR3 is TGTGCCAGCAGCCAGGGCAGCCGGGCGGGAACCTACGAGCAGTACTTC.